This TCR beta chain derives from a study of shared clonotypes between healthy human individuals (dated by TCRdb to about 2020). Some background on the complete study: A couple of women and three men aged 18 to 49 years were included in the cohort. For each donor, CD4 naive and CD4 memory were each given three plates, CD8 naive was given two plates, and CD8 memory was given one plate. Blood TCR repertoires of four to six healthy adults were deeply sequenced to estimate repertoire size and the extent of clonotype sharing between individuals. Libraries were prepared and TCR repertoires were sequenced by different laboratories using diverse techniques, in order to increase sequencing depth and limit assay-specific biases. Between about 0.8 and 9 billion PBMCs per donor were obtained by leukapheresis.

TCR CDR3 regions were amplified from genomic DNA by multiplex PCR using the deep immunoSEQ assay. Genomic DNA extracted from each cell subset was distributed evenly over all wells of several immunoSEQ 96-well plates, and each plate served as one replicate. For sorted subsets, approximately 210 ng of genomic DNA, equivalent to 30,000 or so T cell genomes, went into each replicate PCR. The purified libraries were quantified using a Qubit 3.0 fluorometer, sized with a Bioanalyzer 2100, and then quantified again using the KAPA Library Quantification kit. Every immunoSEQ 96-well plate was sequenced on a separate single-read 150-cycle Illumina NextSeq 550 flow cell. Under the source paper's analysis protocol: Because the immunoSEQ output included only junctional sequences and no quality scores, the filtering could not be the same as the filtering used for full-length reads. To assign V/J genes and CDR3, sequences were annotated using PyIR, a Python wrapper for IgBLAST v1.9, with IMGT germline references. Reads were filtered out if the reads had weak V/J assignments (E-value above 1e-6), no CDR3, stop codons, out-of-frame junctions, or ambiguous translated residues. V3J clonotypes were defined as sequences sharing the same inferred V gene, J gene, and CDR3 amino acid sequence. To compute the percentage overlap between repertoires, the number of shared unique clonotypes was divided by the size of the smaller repertoire. Richness of each repertoire was evaluated using RTK rarefaction, the Chao1 estimator, and Recon v2.1 estimates of unobserved clonotypes. For all TCRbeta clonotypes obtained by the gDNA method from several donors, generation probabilities were computed with OLGA. Here the immuneACCESS table is served through TCRdb, limited to in-frame sequences with V and J called. Missing clones are a known gap in these copies; in checked studies unresolved V genes cover under half, and the rest lacks a known reason. D and trimming were read from the DNA, whereas the V and J calls and clone size are those reported in that table. The sample table records approximately 340,000 clones; about 70% of these occur just once. The ten biggest clones cover under 11% of the sample.

The germline V and J ends show losses of 5 bases and 6 bases respectively, and no gene match explains 9 bases of the junction. From its cysteine to its phenylalanine, the CDR3 spans 14 amino acids. The only DNA kept is the CDR3, 42 bases in frame from the first base. CDR1 and CDR2, looked up from the germline V gene, are SGHRS and YFSETQ. The paper's findings and limits, for the study overall: Incomplete sequencing was indicated by rarefaction of sorted-subset datasets, despite the large sequencing depth. Sampling was restricted to blood, and TCR repertoires in tissue are likely to differ from TCR repertoires in blood. Across a few donors, about 5% of naive CD4, more than 3% of naive CD8, approximately 2.5% of memory CD4, and about 0.44% of memory CD8 clonotypes were shared. Clonotypes shared by all four sorted-subset donors showed higher generation probabilities than non-shared clonotypes. Naive subsets generally had larger estimated clonotype richness than memory subsets did. The genetic and exposure-history diversity represented was limited by the small number of donors. Pairwise subsampling led to the expectation that sequencing depth would affect the degree of clonotype sharing among donors.

The donors were healthy, HIV-negative adults with no recently reported acute infections or vaccinations. Only Caucasian adults living in Nashville, Tennessee, USA were represented among the donors. CD4+ T cells were enriched through magnetic negative selection, after which naive cells were positively selected on CD45RA and the remaining negative fraction served as the memory subset. After blood collection by leukapheresis, PBMCs were isolated using Ficoll-Histopaque density gradient centrifugation and then cryopreserved in the vapor phase of liquid nitrogen. Purity and quantity of every magnetically sorted T cell population were checked by analytical flow cytometry. From each sorted fraction, genomic DNA was isolated and quantified by UV absorbance on a Nanodrop 2000c. This clone was picked up one time. Its target antigen remains unknown. Qualities for individual bases were not recorded, and no much larger clone is one base off.

This chain joins TRBV5-1 to TRBJ2-7; 9 central bases correspond to TRBD2. The origin of this receptor is a man aged 25 to 40 in good health. The sample was memory CD4+ T cells sorted from blood. The label giving this sample's cell subset or site can be read as: CD45RA-negative fraction. CDR3 sequence: CASRPIAGDSEQYF. In nucleotides, the sequence is TGCGCCAGCAGGCCTATAGCGGGAGATAGCGAGCAGTACTTC.